This T cell receptor beta chain is drawn from a study of response to subunit inactivated influenza vaccine. Study-wide results and caveats: A suggestion made by the authors is that each seasonal influenza vaccination recruits few new T cells.

In regard to this clonotype: Its target is not known.

TCRdb itself ran the RT-PCR reads through MiXCR, one entry per CDR3 protein. Among fewer than 550,000 distinct CDR3 sequences listed, about 25% were seen once. The ends were cut back, 6 bases at V and 2 bases at J, with 16 bases in the middle. This CDR3 region has 15 residues. Germline V gene sequence: CDR1 SGHDT, CDR2 YYEEEE. This specimen consisted of CD4+ T cells sorted from PBMCs, obtained about 5 days after vaccination. The chain is built from TRBV5-6 and TRBJ2-3, with D unresolved. The TCR was taken from a man between 45 and 60 years old who received an inactivated influenza vaccine. The DNA for the CDR3 is TGTGCCAGCAAACTAAACCCTACACTCACAGATACGCAGTATTTT. Translated: CASKLNPTLTDTQYF. Full variable domain (remainder filled in from reference TRBV5-6 and TRBJ2-3): DAGVTQSPTHLIKTRGQQVTLRCSPKSGHDTVSWYQQALGQGPQFIFQYYEEEERQRGNFPDRFSGHQFPNYSSELNVNALLLGDSALYLCASKLNPTLTDTQYFGPGTRLTVL.